This is a list of T cell receptor beta chains from one sample in a study of shared clonotypes between healthy human individuals. The repertoire was sequenced with immunoSEQ multiplex PCR; TCRdb's copy has only in-frame clones and lacks some. There are millions of clones in the sample; around nine tenths occur only once, and roughly 0.15% lies in the top ten. Sequencing used naive CD4+ T cells sorted from blood. These receptors came from a young man in good health. The conserved cysteine and the conserved F or W are not part of the CDR3 here. Fields, in order: CDR3 protein, V gene, D gene, J gene. A D gene is named only where the DNA matches it firmly.

CDR3 protein: ASRQGNSGNTIY
V gene: TRBV6-1
D gene: -
J gene: TRBJ1-3

CDR3 protein: ASSDGVPEAF
V gene: TRBV10-2
D gene: -
J gene: TRBJ1-1

CDR3 protein: ASSPQGKNTEAF
V gene: TRBV18
D gene: -
J gene: TRBJ1-1

CDR3 protein: ASPLPGNEQF
V gene: TRBV5-1
D gene: -
J gene: TRBJ2-1

CDR3 protein: ASSLGISGGAGETQY
V gene: TRBV7-7
D gene: TRBD2
J gene: TRBJ2-5

CDR3 protein: ASSSPRQASSGNTIY
V gene: TRBV7-2
D gene: -
J gene: TRBJ1-3

CDR3 protein: ASSLIGTGELF
V gene: TRBV7-3
D gene: -
J gene: TRBJ2-2

CDR3 protein: ASSPGDRQYEQY
V gene: TRBV9
D gene: TRBD1
J gene: TRBJ2-7

CDR3 protein: ASRGTVGYEQY
V gene: TRBV28
D gene: TRBD1
J gene: TRBJ2-7

CDR3 protein: ASSRTGGNYGYT
V gene: TRBV7-9
D gene: TRBD1
J gene: TRBJ1-2

CDR3 protein: ASSLALDRTYEQY
V gene: TRBV5-1
D gene: TRBD1
J gene: TRBJ2-7

CDR3 protein: ASSVGTSGGEQY
V gene: TRBV2
D gene: TRBD2
J gene: TRBJ2-7

CDR3 protein: ASSEDPRQPQH
V gene: TRBV2
D gene: -
J gene: TRBJ1-5

CDR3 protein: ASSPRGGLSYEQY
V gene: TRBV6-6
D gene: TRBD2
J gene: TRBJ2-7

CDR3 protein: ASSRFTASGSLNEQF
V gene: TRBV19
D gene: TRBD2
J gene: TRBJ2-1

CDR3 protein: ASSLEGTINYGYT
V gene: TRBV5-6
D gene: -
J gene: TRBJ1-2

CDR3 protein: ASSPWGQETQY
V gene: TRBV18
D gene: -
J gene: TRBJ2-5

CDR3 protein: AISDQYQPQH
V gene: TRBV10-3
D gene: -
J gene: TRBJ1-5

CDR3 protein: ASSGQFLTQY
V gene: TRBV6-1
D gene: -
J gene: TRBJ2-5

CDR3 protein: ASSWTGDGYT
V gene: TRBV19
D gene: TRBD1
J gene: TRBJ1-2

CDR3 protein: ASSFTRGVGETQY
V gene: TRBV5-1
D gene: -
J gene: TRBJ2-5

CDR3 protein: SARLDTQY
V gene: TRBV20-1
D gene: -
J gene: TRBJ2-3

CDR3 protein: AISVGINTGNTEAF
V gene: TRBV10-3
D gene: -
J gene: TRBJ1-1

CDR3 protein: ASSPGQGNNYGYT
V gene: TRBV5-4
D gene: TRBD1
J gene: TRBJ1-2

CDR3 protein: ASSFGRSFMNTEAF
V gene: TRBV5-1
D gene: -
J gene: TRBJ1-1

CDR3 protein: AWSGQTGWNTEAF
V gene: TRBV30
D gene: TRBD1
J gene: TRBJ1-1

CDR3 protein: ASSQRTSGSGEQF
V gene: TRBV2
D gene: TRBD2
J gene: TRBJ2-1

CDR3 protein: ASSGTGDTDTQY
V gene: TRBV5-4
D gene: TRBD1
J gene: TRBJ2-3

CDR3 protein: ASKDRQETQY
V gene: TRBV5-1
D gene: -
J gene: TRBJ2-5

CDR3 protein: ASSKGTGKGDPSNQPQH
V gene: TRBV21-1
D gene: -
J gene: TRBJ1-5

CDR3 protein: ASSQGPSRGANEKLF
V gene: TRBV4-1
D gene: TRBD1
J gene: TRBJ1-4

CDR3 protein: ASSVGGRAYEQY
V gene: TRBV9
D gene: TRBD2
J gene: TRBJ2-7

CDR3 protein: ASSLEVGNSNQPQH
V gene: TRBV4-3
D gene: -
J gene: TRBJ1-5

CDR3 protein: ATYPPGGGSWSSYNEQF
V gene: TRBV27
D gene: TRBD2
J gene: TRBJ2-1

CDR3 protein: ASSGGQGLEQF
V gene: TRBV2
D gene: -
J gene: TRBJ2-1

CDR3 protein: TSSRRGGGHYNEQF
V gene: TRBV1
D gene: -
J gene: TRBJ2-1